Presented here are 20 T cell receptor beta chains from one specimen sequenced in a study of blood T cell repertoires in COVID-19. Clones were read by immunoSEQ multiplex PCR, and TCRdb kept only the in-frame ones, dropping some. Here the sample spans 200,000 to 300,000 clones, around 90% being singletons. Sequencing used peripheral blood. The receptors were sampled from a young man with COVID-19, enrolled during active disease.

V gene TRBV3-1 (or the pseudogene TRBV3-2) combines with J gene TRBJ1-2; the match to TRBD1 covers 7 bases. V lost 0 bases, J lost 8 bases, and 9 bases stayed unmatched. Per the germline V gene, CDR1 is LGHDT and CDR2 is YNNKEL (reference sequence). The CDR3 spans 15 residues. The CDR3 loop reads CASSQEGDSSRGYTF. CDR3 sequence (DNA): TGTGCCAGCAGCCAAGAAGGGGACAGTTCAAGAGGCTACACCTTC.

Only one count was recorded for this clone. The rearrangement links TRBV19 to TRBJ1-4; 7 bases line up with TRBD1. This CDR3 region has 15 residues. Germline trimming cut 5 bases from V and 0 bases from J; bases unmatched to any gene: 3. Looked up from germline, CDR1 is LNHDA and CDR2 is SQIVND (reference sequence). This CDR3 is CASSLQGSTNEKLFF. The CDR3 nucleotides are TGTGCCAGTAGTCTACAGGGGTCAACTAATGAAAAACTGTTTTTT.

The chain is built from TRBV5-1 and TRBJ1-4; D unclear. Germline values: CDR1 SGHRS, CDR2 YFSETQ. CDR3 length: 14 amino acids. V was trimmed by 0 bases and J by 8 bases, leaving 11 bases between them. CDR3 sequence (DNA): TGCGCCAGCAGCTTGGCGGGATCCGAGGAAAAACTGTTTTTT. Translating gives CASSLAGSEEKLFF.

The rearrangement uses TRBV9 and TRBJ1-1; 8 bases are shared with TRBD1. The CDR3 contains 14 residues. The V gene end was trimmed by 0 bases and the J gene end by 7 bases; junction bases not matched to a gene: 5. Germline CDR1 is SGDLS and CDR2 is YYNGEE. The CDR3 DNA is TGTGCCAGCAGCGTAGCCACAGGACAGGGTGAAGCTTTCTTT. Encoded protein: CASSVATGQGEAFF. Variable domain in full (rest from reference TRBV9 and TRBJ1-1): DSGVTQTPKHLITATGQRVTLRCSPRSGDLSVYWYQQSLDQGLQFLIQYYNGEERAKGNILERFSAQQFPDLHSELNLSSLELGDSALYFCASSVATGQGEAFFGQGTRLTVV.

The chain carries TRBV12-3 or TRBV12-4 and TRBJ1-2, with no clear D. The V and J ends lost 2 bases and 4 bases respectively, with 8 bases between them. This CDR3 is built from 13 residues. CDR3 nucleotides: TGTGCCAGCAGTTTAAAACAGATCTATGGCTACACCTTC. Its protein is CASSLKQIYGYTF.

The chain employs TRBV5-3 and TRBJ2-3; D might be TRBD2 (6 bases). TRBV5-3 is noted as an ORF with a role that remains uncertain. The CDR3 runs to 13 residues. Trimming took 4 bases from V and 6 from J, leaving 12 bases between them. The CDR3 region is CARSEDYTDTQYF. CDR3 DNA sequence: TGTGCCAGAAGCGAGGACTATACCGATACGCAGTATTTT.

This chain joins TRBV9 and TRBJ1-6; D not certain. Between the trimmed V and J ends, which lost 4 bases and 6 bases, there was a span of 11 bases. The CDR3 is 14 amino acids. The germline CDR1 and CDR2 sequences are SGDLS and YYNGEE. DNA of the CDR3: TGTGCCAGCAGCCCGTATCACGGTAATTCACCCCTCCACTTT. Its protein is CASSPYHGNSPLHF.

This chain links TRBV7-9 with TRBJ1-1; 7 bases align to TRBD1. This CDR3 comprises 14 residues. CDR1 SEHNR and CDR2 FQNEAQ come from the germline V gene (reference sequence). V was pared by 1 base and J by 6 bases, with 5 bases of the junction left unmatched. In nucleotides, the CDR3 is TGTGCCAGCAGCTTAGGACAGGGTAGCGCTGAAGCTTTCTTT. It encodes CASSLGQGSAEAFF. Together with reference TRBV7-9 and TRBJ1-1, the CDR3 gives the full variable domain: DTGVSQNPRHKITKRGQNVTFRCDPISEHNRLYWYRQTLGQGPEFLTYFQNEAQLEKSRLLSDRFSAERPKGSFSTLEIQRTEQGDSAMYLCASSLGQGSAEAFFGQGTRLTVV.

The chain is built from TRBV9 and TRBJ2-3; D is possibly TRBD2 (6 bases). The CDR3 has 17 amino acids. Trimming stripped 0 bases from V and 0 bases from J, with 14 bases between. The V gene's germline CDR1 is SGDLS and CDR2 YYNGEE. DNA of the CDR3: TGTGCCAGCAGCGTAGGCGGTGCGGGGTCTAGCACAGATACGCAGTATTTT. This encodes CASSVGGAGSSTDTQYF. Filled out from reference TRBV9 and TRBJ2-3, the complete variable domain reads DSGVTQTPKHLITATGQRVTLRCSPRSGDLSVYWYQQSLDQGLQFLIQYYNGEERAKGNILERFSAQQFPDLHSELNLSSLELGDSALYFCASSVGGAGSSTDTQYFGPGTRLTVL.

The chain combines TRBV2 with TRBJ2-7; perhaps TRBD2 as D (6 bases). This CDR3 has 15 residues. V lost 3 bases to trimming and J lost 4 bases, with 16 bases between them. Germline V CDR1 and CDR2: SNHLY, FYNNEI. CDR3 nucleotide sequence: TGTGCCAGCAGTGAGCGGCGGGGTACGATGTACGAGCAGTACTTC. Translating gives CASSERRGTMYEQYF.

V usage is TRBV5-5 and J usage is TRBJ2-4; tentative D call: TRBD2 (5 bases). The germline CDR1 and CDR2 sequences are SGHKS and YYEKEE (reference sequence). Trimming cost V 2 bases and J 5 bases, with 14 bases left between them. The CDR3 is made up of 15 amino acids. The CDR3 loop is CASSLWAGGQNIQYF. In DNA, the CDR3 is TGTGCCAGCAGCTTATGGGCGGGTGGGCAAAACATTCAGTACTTC. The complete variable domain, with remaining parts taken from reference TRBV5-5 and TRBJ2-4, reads DAGVTQSPTHLIKTRGQQVTLRCSPISGHKSVSWYQQVLGQGPQFIFQYYEKEERGRGNFPDRFSARQFPNYSSELNVNALLLGDSALYLCASSLWAGGQNIQYFGAGTRLSVL.

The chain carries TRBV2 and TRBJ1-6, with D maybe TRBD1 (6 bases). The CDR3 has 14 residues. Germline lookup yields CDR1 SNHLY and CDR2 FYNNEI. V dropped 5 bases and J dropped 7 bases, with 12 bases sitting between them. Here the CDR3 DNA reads TGTGCCAGCAGTCTGGACAGCGTCAATTCACCCCTCCACTTT. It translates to CASSLDSVNSPLHF.

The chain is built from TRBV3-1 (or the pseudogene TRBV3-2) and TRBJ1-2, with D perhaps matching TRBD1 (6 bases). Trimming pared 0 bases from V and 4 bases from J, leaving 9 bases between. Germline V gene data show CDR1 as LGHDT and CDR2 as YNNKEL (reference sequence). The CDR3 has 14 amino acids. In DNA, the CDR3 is TGTGCCAGCAGCCAAGATCCCAGGGGCTATGGCTACACCTTC. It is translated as CASSQDPRGYGYTF.

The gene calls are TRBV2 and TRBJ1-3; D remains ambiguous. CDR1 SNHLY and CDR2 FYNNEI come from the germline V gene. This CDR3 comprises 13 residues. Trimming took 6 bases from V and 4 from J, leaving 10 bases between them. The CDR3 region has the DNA TGTGCCAGCAGCCTAGAGCAGGGAAACACCATATATTTT. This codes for CASSLEQGNTIYF.

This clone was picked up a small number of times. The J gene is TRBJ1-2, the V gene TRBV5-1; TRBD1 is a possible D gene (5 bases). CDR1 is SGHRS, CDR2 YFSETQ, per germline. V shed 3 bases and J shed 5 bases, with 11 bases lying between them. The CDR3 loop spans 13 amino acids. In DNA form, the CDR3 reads TGCGCCAGCAGCTCCGGACAATCTTATGGCTACACCTTC. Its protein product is CASSSGQSYGYTF.

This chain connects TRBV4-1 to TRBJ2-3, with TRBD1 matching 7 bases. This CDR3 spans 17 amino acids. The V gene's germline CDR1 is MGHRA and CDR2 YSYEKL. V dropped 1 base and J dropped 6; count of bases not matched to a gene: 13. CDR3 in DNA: TGCGCCAGCAGCCAAGTCCCAATCGACAGGGTGGGGGATACGCAGTATTTT. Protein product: CASSQVPIDRVGDTQYF.

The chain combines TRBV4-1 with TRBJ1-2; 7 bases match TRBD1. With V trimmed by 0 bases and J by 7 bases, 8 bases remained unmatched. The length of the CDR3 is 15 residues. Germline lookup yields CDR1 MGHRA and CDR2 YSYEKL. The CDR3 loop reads CASSQEAGGKTGYTF. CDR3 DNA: TGCGCCAGCAGCCAAGAGGCAGGGGGTAAGACTGGCTACACCTTC.

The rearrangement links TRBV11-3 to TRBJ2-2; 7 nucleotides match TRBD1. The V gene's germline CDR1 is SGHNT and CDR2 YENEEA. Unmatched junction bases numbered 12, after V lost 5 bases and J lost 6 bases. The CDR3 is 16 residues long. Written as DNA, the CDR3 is TGTGCCAGCAGCCACCACGACGGGACAGAGGCCGGGGAGCTGTTTTTT. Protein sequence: CASSHHDGTEAGELFF. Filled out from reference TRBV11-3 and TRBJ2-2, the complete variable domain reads EAGVVQSPRYKIIEKKQPVAFWCNPISGHNTLYWYLQNLGQGPELLIRYENEEAVDDSQLPKDRFSAERLKGVDSTLKIQPAELGDSAVYLCASSHHDGTEAGELFFGEGSRLTVL.

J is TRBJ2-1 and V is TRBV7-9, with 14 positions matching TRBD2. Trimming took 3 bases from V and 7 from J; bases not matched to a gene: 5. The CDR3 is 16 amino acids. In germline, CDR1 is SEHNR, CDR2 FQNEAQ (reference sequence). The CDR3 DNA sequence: TGTGCCAGCAGCTTTGGACTAGCGGGGGGCCCTAATGAGCAGTTCTTC. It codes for CASSFGLAGGPNEQFF.

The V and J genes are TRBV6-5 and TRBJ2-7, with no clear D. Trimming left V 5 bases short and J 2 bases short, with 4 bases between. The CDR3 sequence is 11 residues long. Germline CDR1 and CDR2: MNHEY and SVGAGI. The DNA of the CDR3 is TGTGCCAGCAGTCGGGCCTACGAGCAGTACTTC. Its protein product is CASSRAYEQYF.